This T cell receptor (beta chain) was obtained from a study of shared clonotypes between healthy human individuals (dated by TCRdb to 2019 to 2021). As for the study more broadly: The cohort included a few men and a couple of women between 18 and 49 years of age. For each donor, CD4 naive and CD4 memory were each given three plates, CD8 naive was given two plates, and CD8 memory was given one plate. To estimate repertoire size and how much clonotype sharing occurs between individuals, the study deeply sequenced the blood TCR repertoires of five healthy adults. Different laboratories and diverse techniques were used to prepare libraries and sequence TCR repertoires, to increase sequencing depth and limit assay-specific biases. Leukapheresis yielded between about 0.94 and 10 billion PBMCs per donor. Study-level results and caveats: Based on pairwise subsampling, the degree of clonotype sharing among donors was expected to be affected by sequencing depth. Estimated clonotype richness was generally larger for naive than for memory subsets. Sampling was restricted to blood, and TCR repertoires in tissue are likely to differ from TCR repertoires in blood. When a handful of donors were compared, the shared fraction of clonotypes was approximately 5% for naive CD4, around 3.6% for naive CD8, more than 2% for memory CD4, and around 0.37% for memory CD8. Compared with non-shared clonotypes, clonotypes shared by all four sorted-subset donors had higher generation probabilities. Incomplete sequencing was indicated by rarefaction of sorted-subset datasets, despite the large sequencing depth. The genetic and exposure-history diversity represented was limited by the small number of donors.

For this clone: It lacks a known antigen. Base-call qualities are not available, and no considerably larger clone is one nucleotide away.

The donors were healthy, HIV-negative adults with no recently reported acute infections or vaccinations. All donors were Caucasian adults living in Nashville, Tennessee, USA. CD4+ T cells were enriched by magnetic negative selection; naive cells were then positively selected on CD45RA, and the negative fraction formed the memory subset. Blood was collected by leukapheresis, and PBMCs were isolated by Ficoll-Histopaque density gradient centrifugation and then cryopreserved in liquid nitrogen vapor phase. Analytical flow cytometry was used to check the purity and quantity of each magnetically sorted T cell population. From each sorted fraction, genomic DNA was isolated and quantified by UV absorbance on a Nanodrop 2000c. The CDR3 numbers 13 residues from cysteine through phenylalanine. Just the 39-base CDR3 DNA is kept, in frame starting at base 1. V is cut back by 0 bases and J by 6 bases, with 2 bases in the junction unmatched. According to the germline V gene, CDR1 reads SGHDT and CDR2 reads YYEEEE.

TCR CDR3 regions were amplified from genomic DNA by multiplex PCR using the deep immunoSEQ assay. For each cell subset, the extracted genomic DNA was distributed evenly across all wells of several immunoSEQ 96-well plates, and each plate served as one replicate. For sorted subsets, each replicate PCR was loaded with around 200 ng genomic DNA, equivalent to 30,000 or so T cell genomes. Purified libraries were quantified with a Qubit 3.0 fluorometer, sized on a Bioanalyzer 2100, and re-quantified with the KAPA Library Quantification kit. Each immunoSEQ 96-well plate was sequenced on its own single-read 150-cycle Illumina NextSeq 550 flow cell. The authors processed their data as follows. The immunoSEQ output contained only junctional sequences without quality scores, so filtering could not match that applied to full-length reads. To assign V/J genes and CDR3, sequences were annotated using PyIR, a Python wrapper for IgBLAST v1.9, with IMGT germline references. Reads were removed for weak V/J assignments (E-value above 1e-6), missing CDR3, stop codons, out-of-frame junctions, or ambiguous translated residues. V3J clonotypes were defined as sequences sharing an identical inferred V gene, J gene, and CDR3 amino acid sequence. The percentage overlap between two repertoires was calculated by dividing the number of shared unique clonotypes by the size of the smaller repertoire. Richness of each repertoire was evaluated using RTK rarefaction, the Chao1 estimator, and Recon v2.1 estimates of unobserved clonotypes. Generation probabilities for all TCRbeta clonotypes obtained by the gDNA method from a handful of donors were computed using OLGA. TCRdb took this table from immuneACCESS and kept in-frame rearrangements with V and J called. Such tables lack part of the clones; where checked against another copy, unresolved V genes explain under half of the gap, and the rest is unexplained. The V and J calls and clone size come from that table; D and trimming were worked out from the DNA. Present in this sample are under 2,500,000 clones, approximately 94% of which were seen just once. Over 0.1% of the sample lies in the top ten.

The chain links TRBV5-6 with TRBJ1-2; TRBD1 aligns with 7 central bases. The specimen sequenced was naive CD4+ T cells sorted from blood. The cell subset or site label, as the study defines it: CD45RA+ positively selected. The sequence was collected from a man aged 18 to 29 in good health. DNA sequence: TGTGCCAGCAGCTTGGCAGGGACAGATGGCTACACCTTC. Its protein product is CASSLAGTDGYTF.